The 31 T cell receptor beta chains in this list originate from one sample, sequenced in a study of OX40 agonist ivuxolimab in advanced cancers. Some clones are missing from TCRdb's copy, which holds only in-frame ones; the method was immunoSEQ multiplex PCR. The repertoire consists of some 10,000 clones, with about nine tenths occurring once and the leading ten covering around 15%. This specimen consisted of CD4+ or CD8+ T cells sorted from blood, obtained in a trial of the OX40 agonist ivuxolimab. The receptors were sampled from an adult with an advanced solid tumor such as melanoma, head and neck, liver or kidney cancer.

The chain uses TRBV5-4 and TRBJ2-2; a weak D match, TRBD2 (5 bases). The CDR3 contains 13 residues. In germline, CDR1 is SGHNT, CDR2 YYREEE (reference sequence). Deletions cut 4 bases from V and 7 bases from J, with 11 bases between. In nucleotides, the CDR3 is TGTGCCAGCAGCCTGCTCGGGGACGGGGAGCTGTTTTTT. Amino acids: CASSLLGDGELFF.

The V and J genes are TRBV7-9 and TRBJ2-7; no firm D call. CDR3 size: 15 residues. CDR1 is SEHNR, CDR2 FQNEAQ, per germline (reference sequence). Between the trimmed V and J ends, which lost 2 bases and 3 bases, there was a span of 14 bases. CDR3 loop: CASSLILGTIYEQYF. The CDR3 nucleotides are TGTGCCAGCAGCTTAATCCTGGGAACAATCTACGAGCAGTACTTC.

This clone was picked up a small number of times. This chain uses TRBV19 with TRBJ2-7; 7 bases map to TRBD1. Trimming removed 5 bases from V and 2 bases from J; junction bases left unmatched: 6. Germline CDR1 reads LNHDA; CDR2 reads SQIVND (reference sequence). This CDR3 has 14 residues. CDR3 sequence: CASSPGDSAYEQYF. The DNA of the CDR3 is TGTGCCAGTAGTCCCGGGGACAGCGCCTACGAGCAGTACTTC.

The chain carries TRBV12-5 and TRBJ2-1; D is perhaps TRBD1 (6 bases). The CDR3 length is 15 residues. Trimming stripped 0 bases from V and 6 bases from J, with 12 bases between. Germline assignment: CDR1 LGHNT and CDR2 FRNRAP. In DNA, the CDR3 is TGTGCTAGTGGTTTGGTACAGACAGGAGGCAATGAGCAGTTCTTC. It encodes CASGLVQTGGNEQFF.

In its sample, this clone is large (0.1 to 1%). The chain links TRBV18 to TRBJ2-2, with D possibly being TRBD2 (5 bases). The CDR3 consists of 15 residues. Per the germline V gene, CDR1 is KGHSH and CDR2 is LQKENI. Between the trimmed V and J ends, which lost 4 bases and 2 bases, there was a span of 11 bases. In DNA, the CDR3 is TGTGCCAGCTCACAGATACGGGATAACACCGGGGAGCTGTTTTTT. Translating gives CASSQIRDNTGELFF. The variable domain in full, with the rest retrieved from reference TRBV18 and TRBJ2-2, is NAGVMQNPRHLVRRRGQEARLRCSPMKGHSHVYWYRQLPEEGLKFMVYLQKENIIDESGMPKERFSAEFPKEGPSILRIQQVVRGDSAAYFCASSQIRDNTGELFFGEGSRLTVL.

The chain has TRBV6-5 and TRBJ1-4; the match to TRBD1 covers 9 bases. V gave up 2 bases and J gave up 6 bases; unmatched junction bases: 4. Germline assignment: CDR1 MNHEY and CDR2 SVGAGI. The CDR3 runs to 15 residues. In DNA, the CDR3 is TGTGCCAGCAGTTACCATCGGGACAGGGATGAAAAACTGTTTTTT. This translates into CASSYHRDRDEKLFF.

This clone showed up just a few times. V and J are TRBV7-8 and TRBJ2-5; TRBD2 agrees at 9 bases. The CDR3 has 16 amino acids. V lost 4 bases and J lost 0; bases outside the gene matches: 6. The germline CDR1 and CDR2 sequences are SGHVS and FQNEAQ. In DNA, the CDR3 is TGTGCCAGCAGCTCTCAGGCGGGAGGGTACCAAGAGACCCAGTACTTC. Protein product: CASSSQAGGYQETQYF.

The CDR3 protein is CASSPRRSGNTIYF. CDR3 DNA: TGTGCCAGTAGTCCACGTCGCAGTGGAAACACCATATATTTT. This rearrangement joins TRBV19 to TRBJ1-3, with no clear D. The CDR3 spans 14 residues. The V gene's germline CDR1 is LNHDA and CDR2 SQIVND (reference sequence). V lost 5 bases and J 3 bases, leaving 11 bases between the germline ends. Full variable domain (remainder filled in from reference TRBV19 and TRBJ1-3): DGGITQSPKYLFRKEGQNVTLSCEQNLNHDAMYWYRQDPGQGLRLIYYSQIVNDFQKGDIAEGYSVSREKKESFPLTVTSAQKNPTAFYLCASSPRRSGNTIYFGEGSWLTVV.

With respect to this clone: An end of the junction differs from the germline gene, which may be a read error. This specimen includes other DNA sequences encoding the same CDR3. The chain has TRBV5-8 and TRBJ1-6; 10 nucleotides match TRBD1. In germline, CDR1 is SGHTS, CDR2 YDEGEE. This CDR3 has 17 residues. Written as DNA, the CDR3 is TGCGCCAGCAGCCAAGAATCCGGGACAGGGGAGTATTCACCCCTCCACTTT. Its protein is CASSQESGTGEYSPLHF.

The V call is TRBV7-3, the J call TRBJ1-1; D is ambiguous. The CDR3 has 13 amino acids. Trimming cost V 1 base and J 0 bases, with 3 bases left between them. Germline-derived CDR1 and CDR2 are SGHTA and FQGTGA. DNA for the CDR3: TGTGCCAGCAGCTTAAACGTGAACACTGAAGCTTTCTTT. This codes for CASSLNVNTEAFF. The variable domain in full, completed from reference TRBV7-3 and TRBJ1-1, reads GAGVSQTPSNKVTEKGKYVELRCDPISGHTALYWYRQSLGQGPEFLIYFQGTGAADDSGLPNDRFFAVRPEGSVSTLKIQRTERGDSAVYLCASSLNVNTEAFFGQGTRLTVV.

The rearrangement uses TRBV5-4 and TRBJ1-2, with D tentatively TRBD1 (6 bases). This CDR3 comprises 15 residues. V gave up 6 bases and J gave up 3 bases, with 18 bases separating them. The V gene's germline CDR1 is SGHNT and CDR2 YYREEE (reference sequence). CDR3 region: CASTFLHREDYGYTF. In DNA, the CDR3 is TGTGCCAGCACCTTTCTCCACAGGGAGGACTATGGCTACACCTTC.

The gene calls are TRBV28 and TRBJ1-2; D gene uncertain. CDR1 and CDR2 (germline): MDHEN, SYDVKM. The CDR3 runs 15 residues. Trimming shortened V by 3 bases and J by 3 bases, and 14 bases separated the two germline ends. The CDR3 nucleotides are TGTGCCAGCAGTTTCGCCGGCGCGGATTACTATGGCTACACCTTC. It codes for CASSFAGADYYGYTF.

The chain uses TRBV4-1 and TRBJ2-3, with 8 bases identical to TRBD2. Germline values: CDR1 MGHRA, CDR2 YSYEKL. J gave up 6 bases and V 7 bases, and 6 bases lay outside the gene matches. The length of the CDR3 is 13 residues. The CDR3 DNA follows: TGCGCCAGCATGGGCGGGGGGAGGGATACGCAGTATTTT. This translates into CASMGGGRDTQYF.

Written as DNA, the CDR3 is TGTGCCAGCAGCGCATCCCAGGGTGGGTTGCGTACAGATACGCAGTATTTT. Its protein is CASSASQGGLRTDTQYF. V is TRBV7-6 and J is TRBJ2-3; TRBD1 might be the D (5 bases). Germline values: CDR1 SGHVS, CDR2 FNYEAQ. Trimming cost V 5 bases and J 3 bases, with 21 bases left between them. The CDR3 is made up of 17 amino acids.

This clone has more than one count but fewer than ten. This chain uses TRBV7-9 with TRBJ1-6, with TRBD1 identical over 10 bases. With 6 bases clipped from V and 9 bases from J, the junction kept 2 bases outside the gene matches. The CDR3 extends over 13 amino acids. From germline, CDR1 is SEHNR and CDR2 FQNEAQ (reference sequence). The CDR3 DNA reads as TGTGCCAGCAGGCGGGACAGGGGTTCACCCCTCCACTTT. Protein: CASRRDRGSPLHF.

This chain connects TRBV9 to TRBJ2-2; TRBD1 aligns across 7 bases. The germline CDR1 and CDR2 sequences are SGDLS and YYNGEE. CDR3 size: 15 residues. J was trimmed by 4 bases and V by 5 bases; bases with no gene match: 8. This chain's CDR3 is CASRPDRAPTGELFF. The CDR3 DNA sequence: TGTGCCAGCAGACCAGACAGGGCGCCCACCGGGGAGCTGTTTTTT.

J is TRBJ2-7 and V is TRBV29-1; 7 bases match TRBD1. The CDR3 runs 13 residues. Germline CDR1 reads SQVTM; CDR2 reads ANQGSEA. V lost 6 bases and J lost 1; bases outside the gene matches: 6. CDR3 protein: CSVPTGPSYEQYF. The DNA for the CDR3 is TGCAGCGTACCGACAGGGCCTTCCTACGAGCAGTACTTC.

This clone was observed once. The chain recombines TRBV6-6 with TRBJ2-7, with 9 bases aligning to TRBD2. Germline CDR1 reads MNHNY; CDR2 reads SVGAGI (reference sequence). The CDR3 length is 14 residues. After removal of 0 bases from V and 6 bases from J, the junction contained 3 bases not matched to a gene. DNA for the CDR3: TGTGCCAGCAGTTACTCGAGCGGGGGGAGCGAGCAGTACTTC. Protein product: CASSYSSGGSEQYF.

The table lists this clone with a few counts. The chain couples TRBV5-1 to TRBJ2-7, with unresolved D. Germline V gene lookup returns CDR1 SGHRS and CDR2 YFSETQ. The V gene lost 4 bases and the J gene lost 3 bases, with 8 bases spanning the gap. The CDR3 runs 12 residues. CDR3 coding DNA: TGCGCCAGCAGCCCCCCGGACTACGAGCAGTACTTC. Translating gives CASSPPDYEQYF.

V usage is TRBV11-2 and J usage is TRBJ2-5, with 7 nucleotides matching TRBD2. Germline V gene data show CDR1 as SGHAT and CDR2 as FQNNGV. The CDR3 is made up of 15 amino acids. V gave up 5 bases and J gave up 5 bases; unmatched junction bases: 11. This chain's CDR3 is CASSTWGGVGETQYF. In DNA, the CDR3 is TGTGCCAGCAGCACATGGGGGGGGGTCGGGGAGACCCAGTACTTC.

This chain links TRBV5-6 with TRBJ1-1; D is undetermined. The germline V gene encodes CDR1 SGHDT and CDR2 YYEEEE. CDR3 length: 14 amino acids. The V end was cut by 0 bases, the J end by 5 bases, with 11 bases between. DNA for the CDR3: TGTGCCAGCAGCTTGGAAGTGGACCTGACTGAAGCTTTCTTT. It specifies CASSLEVDLTEAFF.

J is TRBJ2-2 and V is TRBV11-3; 9 nucleotides agree with TRBD2. Unmatched junction bases numbered 4, after V lost 4 bases and J lost 4 bases. This CDR3 is built from 15 residues. Germline-derived CDR1 and CDR2 are SGHNT and YENEEA. The CDR3 protein is CASSSREGTTGELFF. CDR3 DNA: TGTGCCAGCAGCTCGCGGGAGGGGACCACCGGGGAGCTGTTTTTT.

The rearrangement uses TRBV9 and TRBJ1-1; D uncertain. The CDR3 extends over 12 amino acids. The V gene lost 0 bases and the J gene lost 5 bases, with 5 bases spanning the gap. The V gene's germline CDR1 is SGDLS and CDR2 YYNGEE. The CDR3 sequence is CASSVGGTEAFF. For the CDR3, the DNA is TGTGCCAGCAGCGTAGGAGGGACTGAAGCTTTCTTT.

This chain links TRBV5-6 with TRBJ2-7; a weak D match, TRBD1 (5 bases). V lost 0 bases and J lost 4, with 8 bases in between. The CDR3 loop spans 13 amino acids. CDR1 is SGHDT and CDR2 is YYEEEE in the germline V gene. CDR3 DNA sequence: TGTGCCAGCAGCTTGGGGGGCGGATACGAGCAGTACTTC. Amino acid sequence: CASSLGGGYEQYF.

This rearrangement joins TRBV10-3 to TRBJ1-1; possible D gene TRBD1, 6 bases. Germline CDR1 ENHRY, CDR2 SYGVKD. The length of the CDR3 is 14 residues. Trimming cost V 2 bases and J 0 bases, with 7 bases left between them. The DNA for the CDR3 is TGTGCCATCAGTGAGGGACAGATGAACACTGAAGCTTTCTTT. Protein: CAISEGQMNTEAFF.

This chain uses TRBV28 with TRBJ1-1; a possible D gene is TRBD1 (5 bases). Germline CDR1 and CDR2: MDHEN and SYDVKM. The CDR3 has 12 amino acids. Trimming cost V 4 bases and J 8 bases, with 11 bases left between them. CDR3 in amino acids: CASSSEGREAFF. The CDR3 coding sequence is TGTGCCAGCAGTTCTGAGGGGCGAGAAGCTTTCTTT.

DNA for the CDR3: TGTGCCAAACAGACACCGAACACTGAAGCTTTCTTT. It translates to CAKQTPNTEAFF. The chain recombines TRBV19 with TRBJ1-1; no reliable D call. Germline CDR1 reads LNHDA; CDR2 reads SQIVND (reference sequence). V lost 10 bases and J lost 1, with 10 bases in between. The CDR3 has 12 residues.

This rearrangement joins TRBV11-2 to TRBJ2-7, with D uncertain. The CDR3 spans 13 residues. CDR1 and CDR2 from the germline V gene are SGHAT and FQNNGV. Trimming cost V 2 bases and J 0 bases, with 5 bases left between them. CDR3 coding DNA: TGTGCCAGCAGCTTAACCAGCTCCTACGAGCAGTACTTC. Translating it yields CASSLTSSYEQYF.

The gene calls are TRBV5-1 and TRBJ2-2; D gene unclear. This CDR3 has 15 amino acids. Looked up from germline, CDR1 is SGHRS and CDR2 is YFSETQ. V lost 0 bases, J lost 5 bases, and 11 bases lay in between. The CDR3 DNA sequence: TGCGCCAGCAGCTTGGAACAGAAGGGAACCGGGGAGCTGTTTTTT. Translated: CASSLEQKGTGELFF.

This clone showed up just once. V gene TRBV10-2 combines with J gene TRBJ1-1; 8 nucleotides line up with TRBD1. The CDR3 runs to 19 residues. The trim removed 8 bases at V and 5 bases at J, leaving 25 bases unmatched. CDR1 is WSHSY and CDR2 is SAAADI in the germline V gene. The CDR3 region is CASRERVGRGPLGGTEAFF. CDR3 nucleotide sequence: TGCGCCAGCCGAGAGAGGGTGGGCAGGGGGCCCCTTGGGGGGACTGAAGCTTTCTTT.

The CDR3, as DNA: TGTGCCAGCAGTTTTCGACAGAGAGGACTAGCGATTTACAATGAGCAGTTCTTC. Encoded protein: CASSFRQRGLAIYNEQFF. The chain employs TRBV28 and TRBJ2-1, with 9 positions matching TRBD2. J was trimmed by 4 bases and V by 3 bases; bases with no gene match: 13. Germline lookup yields CDR1 MDHEN and CDR2 SYDVKM. The CDR3 is 18 residues long.